These T cell receptor beta chains were read from a single sample in a study of CD8 T cells in Susac syndrome. TCRdb called the immunoSEQ multiplex PCR reads again in MiXCR, with one record for every CDR3 protein. The sample yields some 170,000 distinct CDR3 sequences, over 85% seen once. Sequenced sample: CD4+ T cells from PBMCs. These receptor sequences come from a human donor in good health. CDR3s leave out the opening cysteine and the closing phenylalanine or tryptophan. The size field is filled for only some rows; it gives once, few, many or a size class.

V,size,CDR3
TRBV20-1,few,SAGGGNQPQH
TRBV2,-,ASSEEAGNTIY
TRBV30,few,AWSVSQINYGYT
TRBV20-1,-,SARSMTGGHTEAF
TRBV19,-,ASSVQGRGETQY
TRBV7-9,-,ASNPPVDSNYGYT
TRBV15,-,ATSRGGEETQY
TRBV5-4,-,ASSSRRGVWDGYT
TRBV7-3,-,ASSIGGAFDEQF
TRBV11-2,-,ASSLGHKDYGYT
TRBV7-2,-,ASSLRGLPSGANVLT
TRBV5-1,-,ASSSGLVAYNEQF
TRBV19,-,ASSMWTGRVF
TRBV18,-,ASPPQHRAETQY
TRBV6-5,once,ASRPPLRTGELF
TRBV5-1,-,ASSLAGTGQETQY
TRBV12-5,-,ASGPTLDGKTSTDTQY
TRBV7-3,-,ASSLMGGLAGNNEQF
TRBV19,once,ASNFGGTGELF
TRBV11-1,-,ASRPSGTQMNTEAF
TRBV20-1,-,TAGYGYT
TRBV7-3,-,ASSLTSGDAYEQY
TRBV30,-,AWRPRETQY
TRBV18,-,ASSPSPGRNTEAF
TRBV12-3/TRBV12-4,once,ASSWGRGGSNQPQH
TRBV5-1,-,ASSLMGGETQY
TRBV12-3/TRBV12-4,-,ASSPRDRGTDTQY
TRBV12-3/TRBV12-4,-,ASSFSPGHYELY
TRBV20-1,-,SARVGQGGYGYT
TRBV12-3/TRBV12-4,once,ASSWGLAASTDTQY
TRBV6-1,-,ASSPGTGAGNTIY
TRBV2,few,ASSVLPNTEAF
TRBV3-1,-,ASSHQTPYEQY
TRBV7-9,-,ASSIGQGEAF
TRBV7-8,-,ASSKRGLTSISDTQY
TRBV29-1,few,SVEGQGYEQY
TRBV13,-,ASSRDRFNQPQH
TRBV3-1,-,ASSYLSGGMPF
TRBV5-1,-,ASSLSGGGHKNIQY
TRBV6-1,-,ASSEFYGQY
TRBV5-1,-,ASSLVPSGKGETQY
TRBV3-1,-,ASSHTGGEKNIQY
TRBV10-1,once,ASSEGPGMYEQY
TRBV2,few,ASSLGVNEQF
TRBV29-1,-,SVERGLDEKLF
TRBV5-1,-,ASSLDPDPLSYGYT
TRBV29-1,once,SAGGRGNTGELF
TRBV7-2,-,ASSFEGGPREQY
TRBV12-3/TRBV12-4,-,ASSPRDRFYEQY
TRBV10-3,-,AISQEAGDYEQY